The clone carrying this T cell receptor beta chain was recorded a few times. The antigen is not known. This sample stems from a study of T cells after yellow fever vaccination. The CDR3 runs 15 residues. Germline V gene data show CDR1 as SGHRS and CDR2 as YFSETQ. With 4 bases clipped from V and 3 bases from J, the junction kept 2 bases outside the gene matches. As TCR cDNA was made by 5'RACE template switching, a universal primer site and UMIs were added. Each CDR3 protein is one row after TCRdb ran MiXCR on the 5' RACE reads. The profile shows about 230,000 distinct CDR3 sequences, less than 7.5% of them singletons. General observations from the study: Abundant clonotypes from the bulk population could contaminate FACS-sorted repertoires. At 95% to 98% for CD4 and about 87% for CD8, most primary-vaccination clones showed up again after the booster. Weaker in magnitude, the secondary response showed a faster peak on day 5 versus 15.

This sequence originates from a man aged 25-45 years who received the YFV17D yellow fever vaccine. J is TRBJ2-7 and V is TRBV5-1; 15 nucleotides line up with TRBD2. The material was CD4+ T cells sorted from PBMCs, obtained on the day of the yellow fever booster vaccination. The CDR3, as DNA: TGCGCCAGCAGCGCGGGACTAGCGGGAGGCTACGAGCAGTACTTC. As protein: CASSAGLAGGYEQYF.